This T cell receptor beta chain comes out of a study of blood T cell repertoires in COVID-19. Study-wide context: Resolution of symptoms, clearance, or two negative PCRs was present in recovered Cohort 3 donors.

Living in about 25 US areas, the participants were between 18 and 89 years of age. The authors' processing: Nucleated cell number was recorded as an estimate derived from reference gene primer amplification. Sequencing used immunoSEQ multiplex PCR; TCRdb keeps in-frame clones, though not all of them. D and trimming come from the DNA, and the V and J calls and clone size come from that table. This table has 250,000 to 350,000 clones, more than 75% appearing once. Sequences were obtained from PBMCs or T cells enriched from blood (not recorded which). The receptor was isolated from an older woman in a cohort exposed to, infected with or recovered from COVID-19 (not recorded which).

For the CDR3, the DNA is TGTGCCAGTAAGGACAGGGCGAACACCGGGGAGCTGTTTTTT. Translating it yields CASKDRANTGELFF. The gene calls are TRBV19 and TRBJ2-2; 8 nucleotides agree with TRBD1. This CDR3 is 14 amino acids long. Trimming at V came to 7 bases and at J to 0 bases, leaving 1 base not matched to a gene. Germline V CDR1 and CDR2: LNHDA, SQIVND (reference sequence).